The 20 T cell receptor beta chains below were found in one sample sequenced in a study of blood T cell repertoires in COVID-19. Profiled with immunoSEQ multiplex PCR; TCRdb holds only in-frame clones, not every one. This table holds approximately 400,000 clones, approximately 77% found once. The sample consisted of peripheral blood. The receptor source for this set is a human donor with acute or convalescent COVID-19. The donor label of this sample is uncertain.

This clone was observed once. V and J are TRBV6-5 and TRBJ2-3; 8 bases map to TRBD1. The germline V gene has CDR1 MNHEY and CDR2 SVGAGI. This CDR3 contains 15 residues. With 4 bases clipped from V and 3 bases from J, the junction kept 6 bases outside the gene matches. DNA for the CDR3: TGTGCCAGCAGTTGGGGGACAGGTGTAACAGATACGCAGTATTTT. Its protein is CASSWGTGVTDTQYF.

This chain uses TRBV5-1 with TRBJ2-5; D not resolved. Germline V gene sequence: CDR1 SGHRS, CDR2 YFSETQ. The CDR3 has 13 residues. Trimming pared 3 bases from V and 0 bases from J, leaving 6 bases between. CDR3: CASSYQYQETQYF. The CDR3 nucleotides are TGCGCCAGCAGCTATCAGTACCAAGAGACCCAGTACTTC. Complete variable domain (other parts from reference TRBV5-1 and TRBJ2-5): KAGVTQTPRYLIKTRGQQVTLSCSPISGHRSVSWYQQTPGQGLQFLFEYFSETQRNKGNFPGRFSGRQFSNSRSEMNVSTLELGDSALYLCASSYQYQETQYFGPGTRLLVL.

This clone was found once. The rearrangement joins TRBV18 to TRBJ2-5, with D maybe TRBD2 (5 bases). Trimming pared 6 bases from V and 0 bases from J, leaving 17 bases between. The CDR3 totals 16 residues. Germline lookup yields CDR1 KGHSH and CDR2 LQKENI. CDR3 protein: CASSPSPGADQETQYF. Written as DNA, the CDR3 is TGTGCCAGCTCCCCATCCCCCGGAGCGGACCAAGAGACCCAGTACTTC.

The genes are TRBV2 and TRBJ2-5; maybe TRBD2 (6 bases). The V and J ends lost 6 bases and 5 bases respectively, with 19 bases between them. The CDR3 contains 15 residues. Looked up from germline, CDR1 is SNHLY and CDR2 is FYNNEI. The CDR3 DNA is TGTGCCAGCAGGGATCAGGGCGGGGTGGGCGAGACCCAGTACTTC. As protein: CASRDQGGVGETQYF.

The rearrangement uses TRBV24-1 and TRBJ2-3; D gene ambiguous. CDR1 is KGHDR, CDR2 SFDVKD, per germline. This CDR3 region has 15 residues. V shed 4 bases and J shed 8 bases, with 18 bases lying between them. Here the CDR3 DNA reads TGTGCCACCAGTGAGCCCGGAGCAGCTCCTTTTACGCAGTATTTT. It is translated as CATSEPGAAPFTQYF.

V gene TRBV7-6 combines with J gene TRBJ2-7, with D possibly TRBD2 on 6 matching bases. Looked up from germline, CDR1 is SGHVS and CDR2 is FNYEAQ. Trimming stripped 4 bases from V and 9 bases from J, with 19 bases between. The CDR3 loop spans 14 amino acids. The CDR3 DNA sequence: TGTGCCAGCAGCTCCCCCTCCGGGGGTAGGACGCAGTACTTC. It encodes CASSSPSGGRTQYF.

A single count supports this clone. The chain employs TRBV6-2 or TRBV6-3 and TRBJ1-5, with D maybe TRBD1 (5 bases). V dropped 2 bases and J dropped 7 bases, with 12 bases sitting between them. The CDR3 length is 14 residues. Germline V gives CDR1 MNHEY, CDR2 SVGEGT. CDR3 loop: CASSYLSGYQPQHF. The CDR3 coding sequence is TGTGCCAGCAGTTACCTTTCAGGGTACCAGCCCCAGCATTTT.

This clone appeared a few times. The chain has TRBV19 and TRBJ1-1, with D possibly matching TRBD1 (5 bases). V was shortened by 6 bases and J by 2 bases, with 22 bases between the two germline ends. There are 17 residues in the CDR3. The germline V gene has CDR1 LNHDA and CDR2 SQIVND (reference sequence). DNA for the CDR3: TGTGCCAGTAGCCATTGGCCCTCAACCGACAGAAACACTGAAGCTTTCTTT. As protein: CASSHWPSTDRNTEAFF. The variable domain in full, with the rest retrieved from reference TRBV19 and TRBJ1-1, is DGGITQSPKYLFRKEGQNVTLSCEQNLNHDAMYWYRQDPGQGLRLIYYSQIVNDFQKGDIAEGYSVSREKKESFPLTVTSAQKNPTAFYLCASSHWPSTDRNTEAFFGQGTRLTVV.

The V and J genes are TRBV27 and TRBJ1-6; D unresolved. Trimming cost V 1 base and J 6 bases, with 7 bases left between them. The CDR3 length is 14 residues. Germline-derived CDR1 and CDR2 are MNHEY and SMNVEV (reference sequence). The CDR3 loop reads CASSLFGSNSPLHF. The CDR3 nucleotides are TGTGCCAGCAGTTTATTCGGGTCTAATTCACCCCTCCACTTT.

CDR3 DNA: TGCAGCGTTGTATCGGGGTCCTCCTACGAGCAGTACTTC. It is translated as CSVVSGSSYEQYF. This rearrangement joins TRBV29-1 to TRBJ2-7, with D perhaps TRBD2 (5 bases). CDR3 length equals 13 residues. Germline V gene lookup returns CDR1 SQVTM and CDR2 ANQGSEA. V lost 4 bases and J 0 bases, leaving 10 bases between the germline ends.

V gene TRBV12-3 or TRBV12-4 combines with J gene TRBJ1-1; D is unresolved. The CDR3 runs to 12 residues. V was cut by 10 bases and J by 4 bases, with 13 bases left in between. The CDR3: CATDGLPTEAFF. CDR3 nucleotides: TGTGCCACCGATGGACTCCCCACTGAAGCTTTCTTT.

Only a few counts were recorded for this clone. This rearrangement joins TRBV6-2 or TRBV6-3 to TRBJ1-6; D remains unclear. The germline CDR1 and CDR2 sequences are MNHEY and SVGEGT. CDR3 size: 14 residues. Trimming took 3 bases from V and 7 from J, leaving 10 bases between them. The CDR3 is CASSYFGRNSPLHF. Written as DNA, the CDR3 is TGTGCCAGCAGTTATTTTGGGAGAAATTCACCCCTCCACTTT.

This chain uses TRBV20-1 with TRBJ2-4; D unclear. V shed 3 bases and J shed 9 bases, with 21 bases lying between them. Germline CDR1 DFQATT, CDR2 SNEGSKA (reference sequence). The CDR3 has 15 residues. The CDR3: CSASTPASSSGIQYF. The CDR3 DNA sequence: TGCAGTGCTAGTACTCCAGCCTCTAGTTCCGGCATTCAGTACTTC.

This chain joins TRBV10-1 and TRBJ1-3; no clear D gene. The CDR3 loop spans 15 amino acids. Trimming removed 3 bases at V and 4 bases at J, with 13 bases between. Germline CDR1 is WNHNN and CDR2 is SYGVQD (reference sequence). CDR3 sequence: CASSDARGVGNTIYF. The CDR3 DNA reads as TGCGCCAGCAGTGATGCCCGCGGGGTGGGAAACACCATATATTTT.

The V call is TRBV28, the J call TRBJ1-5, with 8 bases identical to TRBD1. The length of the CDR3 is 15 residues. The V gene end was trimmed by 6 bases and the J gene end by 4 bases; junction bases not matched to a gene: 8. Germline-derived CDR1 and CDR2 are MDHEN and SYDVKM. CDR3 region: CASRYSDRANQPQHF. DNA for the CDR3: TGTGCCAGCAGATACTCGGACAGGGCTAATCAGCCCCAGCATTTT.

This chain connects TRBV19 to TRBJ1-1, with 10 bases lining up with TRBD1. Losses at the gene ends were 1 base for V and 11 bases for J; bases not matched to a gene: 7. The CDR3 length is 14 residues. Germline V lookup: CDR1 LNHDA, CDR2 SQIVND (reference sequence). The CDR3: CASSIAGTGARAFF. In nucleotides, the CDR3 is TGTGCCAGTAGTATAGCCGGGACAGGGGCGCGGGCTTTCTTT.

The chain is built from TRBV5-1 and TRBJ1-6; D not certain. V lost 2 bases, J lost 0 bases, and 6 bases lay in between. Germline loops: CDR1 SGHRS, CDR2 YFSETQ. This CDR3 region has 15 residues. The CDR3 nucleotides are TGCGCCAGCAGCTTTAGCGGCTCCTATAATTCACCCCTCCACTTT. It codes for CASSFSGSYNSPLHF.

The chain joins TRBV5-6 to TRBJ2-1; 10 bases agree with TRBD2. CDR3 length: 14 residues. Trimming at V came to 2 bases and at J to 7 bases, leaving 3 bases not matched to a gene. Per the germline V gene, CDR1 is SGHDT and CDR2 is YYEEEE. The CDR3 DNA reads as TGTGCCAGCAGCTTAGCGGGGGGGCCGAATGAGCAGTTCTTC. It encodes CASSLAGGPNEQFF.

This clone came up once. This sequence joins TRBV6-5 and TRBJ2-3; 13 nucleotides agree with TRBD2. The CDR3 is made up of 15 amino acids. The germline gives CDR1 MNHEY, CDR2 SVGAGI. Trimming removed 8 bases from V and 8 bases from J; junction bases left unmatched: 10. Written as DNA, the CDR3 is TGTGCCAGCGGAACTAGCGGGGGGGCCGGTGGTACGCAGTATTTT. This encodes CASGTSGGAGGTQYF.

V is TRBV3-1 (or the pseudogene TRBV3-2) and J is TRBJ2-5, with 10 bases matching TRBD2. This CDR3 comprises 18 residues. With 7 bases clipped from V and 0 bases from J, the junction kept 14 bases outside the gene matches. CDR1 is LGHDT, CDR2 YNNKEL, per germline (reference sequence). The DNA of the CDR3 is TGTGCCAGCACCTTACTAGCGGGGAAAACGGGGTACCAAGAGACCCAGTACTTC. Translation gives CASTLLAGKTGYQETQYF.